What follows are 30 T cell receptor beta chains derived from one specimen sequenced in a study of blood T cell repertoires in COVID-19. Sequenced by immunoSEQ multiplex PCR; TCRdb stores in-frame clones only, minus some. The data contain about 180,000 clones, over 75% of them singletons. The sequenced sample consisted of peripheral blood. Every receptor here comes from a man aged 55-75 years with acute or convalescent COVID-19.

For this clone: At one end, the junction sequence differs from germline, possibly due to a read error. The chain links TRBV4-1 to TRBJ2-2, with 7 positions matching TRBD2. This CDR3 is built from 13 residues. Germline CDR1 and CDR2: MGHRA and YSYEKL. The CDR3, as DNA: TGCGCCAGCAGCCAAGATCTGCAGCGGGGAGCTGTTTTT. Amino acids: CASSQDLQRGAVF.

This chain links TRBV19 with TRBJ1-3, with no clear D. The CDR3 loop spans 14 amino acids. V was pared by 7 bases and J by 0 bases, with 10 bases between. CDR1 is LNHDA, CDR2 SQIVND, per germline (reference sequence). This CDR3 is CASTSGDSGNTIYF. The CDR3 DNA follows: TGTGCCAGTACCTCGGGAGACTCTGGAAACACCATATATTTT. The complete variable domain, with remaining parts taken from reference TRBV19 and TRBJ1-3, reads DGGITQSPKYLFRKEGQNVTLSCEQNLNHDAMYWYRQDPGQGLRLIYYSQIVNDFQKGDIAEGYSVSREKKESFPLTVTSAQKNPTAFYLCASTSGDSGNTIYFGEGSWLTVV.

J is TRBJ2-7 and V is TRBV6-5; 8 bases fit TRBD1. The CDR3 covers 14 residues. Germline trimming cut 7 bases from V and 2 bases from J; bases unmatched to any gene: 7. Germline-derived CDR1 and CDR2 are MNHEY and SVGAGI. The CDR3 loop reads CASTKGTGTYEQYF. DNA of the CDR3: TGTGCCAGCACCAAGGGGACAGGCACCTACGAGCAGTACTTC.

The chain joins TRBV9 to TRBJ2-5; 9 bases are shared with TRBD1. The CDR3 extends over 14 amino acids. Germline loops: CDR1 SGDLS, CDR2 YYNGEE. Trimming at V came to 7 bases and at J to 4 bases, leaving 8 bases not matched to a gene. Here the CDR3 reads CASGETGGGETQYF. The CDR3 DNA reads TGTGCCAGCGGAGAAACAGGGGGCGGAGAGACCCAGTACTTC.

The J gene is TRBJ1-1, the V gene TRBV7-2; 7 bases are shared with TRBD1. V gave up 8 bases and J gave up 4 bases; unmatched junction bases: 10. The length of the CDR3 is 14 residues. Germline CDR1 and CDR2: SGHTA and FQGNSA. CDR3 DNA: TGTGCCAGCTGCAGACAGGGTAGGAGCACTGAAGCTTTCTTT. It yields the protein CASCRQGRSTEAFF.

V is TRBV28 and J is TRBJ2-1, with D perhaps matching TRBD1 (6 bases). This CDR3 spans 14 amino acids. Germline values: CDR1 MDHEN, CDR2 SYDVKM. V was shortened by 8 bases and J by 0 bases, with 11 bases between the two germline ends. CDR3 sequence: CASAGQSSYNEQFF. In DNA, the CDR3 is TGTGCCAGCGCCGGACAGAGCTCCTACAATGAGCAGTTCTTC.

This chain's CDR3 is CATSGRTGATDTQYF. For the CDR3, the DNA is TGTGCCACCAGCGGAAGGACAGGGGCCACAGATACGCAGTATTTT. The chain uses TRBV15 and TRBJ2-3, with 9 nucleotides matching TRBD1. The CDR3 runs 15 residues. V shed 5 bases, J shed 2 bases, and the junction held 5 bases outside the gene matches. Germline V lookup: CDR1 LNHNV, CDR2 YYDKDF (reference sequence).

V is TRBV29-1 and J is TRBJ2-1, with 10 bases that match TRBD2. Germline V CDR1 and CDR2: SQVTM, ANQGSEA. CDR3 length: 11 amino acids. J was trimmed by 15 bases and V by 7 bases; bases with no gene match: 9. CDR3 DNA sequence: TGCAGCGCCGTAACTAGCGGGGAGGGGTTCTTC. This translates into CSAVTSGEGFF.

The chain has TRBV2 and TRBJ1-1; a possible D gene is TRBD1 (6 bases). This CDR3 is built from 15 residues. Germline lookup yields CDR1 SNHLY and CDR2 FYNNEI. The ends were cut back, 4 bases at V and 0 bases at J, with 12 bases in the middle. CDR3 sequence reads: CASSVGTLMNTEAFF. DNA of the CDR3: TGTGCCAGCAGTGTCGGGACACTCATGAACACTGAAGCTTTCTTT.

This chain connects TRBV19 to TRBJ2-1; TRBD2 is a possible D gene (6 bases). The CDR3 is 15 amino acids. The germline CDR1 and CDR2 sequences are LNHDA and SQIVND (reference sequence). Trimming cost V 1 base and J 8 bases, with 15 bases left between them. The CDR3 DNA sequence: TGTGCCAGTAGTATAGCCCTGCGGGATATAGATGAGCAGTTCTTC. Protein: CASSIALRDIDEQFF.

The chain couples TRBV4-1 to TRBJ2-2; 8 bases agree with TRBD1. Losses at the gene ends were 4 bases for V and 0 bases for J; bases not matched to a gene: 4. The CDR3 is 16 residues long. CDR1 is MGHRA and CDR2 is YSYEKL in the germline V gene. The CDR3 DNA sequence: TGCGCCAGCAGCCCACCGACAGGGGCGAACACCGGGGAGCTGTTTTTT. Encoded protein: CASSPPTGANTGELFF.

The chain has TRBV7-2 and TRBJ1-2; D is unresolved. CDR1 and CDR2 from the germline V gene are SGHTA and FQGNSA. The CDR3 runs to 15 residues. Trimming shortened V by 1 base and J by 2 bases, and 11 bases separated the two germline ends. Written as DNA, the CDR3 is TGTGCCAGCAGCTTAGAGGGCGCGGGGAACTATGGCTACACCTTC. Protein: CASSLEGAGNYGYTF.

The rearrangement links TRBV4-3 to TRBJ2-1; D unclear. V lost 0 bases, J lost 5 bases, and 5 bases lay in between. The V gene's germline CDR1 is LGHNA and CDR2 YSLEER. The CDR3 is 13 amino acids. The CDR3 sequence: CASSQEIDNEQFF. The DNA of the CDR3 is TGCGCCAGCAGCCAAGAAATAGACAATGAGCAGTTCTTC.

The rearrangement links TRBV11-2 to TRBJ2-7; the match to TRBD2 covers 11 bases. The ends lost 5 bases at V and 4 bases at J; junction bases unmatched: 7. Germline CDR1 reads SGHAT; CDR2 reads FQNNGV. The CDR3 has 15 amino acids. The CDR3 DNA follows: TGTGCCAGCAGCGAGACTAGCGGGAAGAGATACGAGCAGTACTTC. It yields the protein CASSETSGKRYEQYF.

The CDR3 here is CATERGENNEQFF. The CDR3 DNA follows: TGTGCGACAGAGCGGGGGGAAAACAATGAGCAGTTCTTC. V and J are TRBV28 and TRBJ2-1; TRBD2 aligns across 9 bases. Germline V lookup: CDR1 MDHEN, CDR2 SYDVKM. The CDR3 spans 13 residues.

This clone was found once. V is TRBV7-9 and J is TRBJ1-4, with no clear D. Germline CDR1 SEHNR, CDR2 FQNEAQ (reference sequence). V dropped 5 bases and J dropped 4 bases, with 14 bases sitting between them. The CDR3 covers 15 residues. For the CDR3, the DNA is TGTGCCAGCAGCCGTCGCGGGAGGGATAATGAAAAACTGTTTTTT. This gives the protein CASSRRGRDNEKLFF.

This clone was counted only a few times. This chain links TRBV14 with TRBJ1-1, with D unclear. Germline lookup yields CDR1 SGHDN and CDR2 FVKESK. The CDR3 runs 15 residues. Trimming pared 1 base from V and 3 bases from J, leaving 12 bases between. CDR3 residues: CASSQVAGRYTEAFF. The CDR3 DNA follows: TGTGCCAGCAGCCAAGTGGCAGGCCGATACACTGAAGCTTTCTTT.

This clone was counted a single time. The CDR3 sequence: CASSPGQTNEQFF. The CDR3 region has the DNA TGTGCCAGCAGCCCGGGACAAACCAATGAGCAGTTCTTC. The chain joins TRBV7-2 to TRBJ2-1, with D perhaps TRBD1 (6 bases). The CDR3 consists of 13 residues. Trimming removed 5 bases at V and 6 bases at J, with 11 bases between. Germline V gene data show CDR1 as SGHTA and CDR2 as FQGNSA. The entire variable domain, with the rest obtained from reference TRBV7-2 and TRBJ2-1, is as follows: GAGVSQSPSNKVTEKGKDVELRCDPISGHTALYWYRQSLGQGLEFLIYFQGNSAPDKSGLPSDRFSAERTGGSVSTLTIQRTQQEDSAVYLCASSPGQTNEQFFGPGTRLTVL.

The chain has TRBV12-5 and TRBJ2-2, with 10 nucleotides matching TRBD1. CDR3 length: 16 residues. Germline values: CDR1 LGHNT, CDR2 FRNRAP. Trimming cost V 6 bases and J 5 bases; bases outside gene matches: 9. The CDR3 DNA is TGTGCTAGTGGCCGGACGGGACAGGGGTGGACCGGGGAGCTGTTTTTT. It yields the protein CASGRTGQGWTGELFF.

The chain employs TRBV5-5 and TRBJ2-2; the match to TRBD1 covers 11 bases. The V and J ends lost 4 bases and 5 bases, in that order; junction bases with no gene match: 4. This CDR3 has 15 residues. The germline gives CDR1 SGHKS, CDR2 YYEKEE (reference sequence). CDR3 sequence: CASSPGTGGTGELFF. The CDR3 nucleotides are TGTGCCAGCAGCCCGGGGACAGGGGGAACCGGGGAGCTGTTTTTT.

This chain uses TRBV5-6 with TRBJ2-7; 8 nucleotides match TRBD2. Trimming removed 3 bases from V and 5 bases from J; junction bases left unmatched: 10. Germline CDR1 SGHDT, CDR2 YYEEEE. CDR3 size: 15 residues. The CDR3 nucleotides read TGTGCCAGCAGCTCCCCGGCATCGGGAGGGAACGAGCAGTACTTC. It is translated as CASSSPASGGNEQYF. Full variable domain (missing parts from reference TRBV5-6 and TRBJ2-7): DAGVTQSPTHLIKTRGQQVTLRCSPKSGHDTVSWYQQALGQGPQFIFQYYEEEERQRGNFPDRFSGHQFPNYSSELNVNALLLGDSALYLCASSSPASGGNEQYFGPGTRLTVT.

This chain connects TRBV5-6 to TRBJ2-1, with 8 nucleotides matching TRBD1. This CDR3 has 15 amino acids. Germline trimming cut 5 bases from V and 3 bases from J; bases unmatched to any gene: 7. Per germline, CDR1 SGHDT and CDR2 YYEEEE. This CDR3 is CASSSRTGLYNEQFF. The CDR3 bases are TGTGCCAGCAGTTCGAGGACAGGGCTCTACAATGAGCAGTTCTTC.

The V call is TRBV9, the J call TRBJ2-7, with D possibly being TRBD2 (5 bases). V lost 0 bases and J lost 0, with 10 bases in between. Germline V gives CDR1 SGDLS, CDR2 YYNGEE. The CDR3 has 15 amino acids. The CDR3 reads CASSVAGADSYEQYF. CDR3 nucleotides: TGTGCCAGCAGCGTAGCTGGAGCGGACTCCTACGAGCAGTACTTC.

The V call is TRBV5-1, the J call TRBJ2-7; D might be TRBD2 (6 bases). This CDR3 spans 14 amino acids. V was cut by 3 bases and J by 2 bases, with 12 bases left in between. Germline V gives CDR1 SGHRS, CDR2 YFSETQ. CDR3 nucleotide sequence: TGCGCCAGCAGCTCCCAGGGAGGTCCCTACGAGCAGTACTTC. Translation gives CASSSQGGPYEQYF.

This clone came up once. The gene calls are TRBV9 and TRBJ1-6; 9 bases are shared with TRBD1. V lost 3 bases and J lost 12; bases outside the gene matches: 4. Germline V CDR1 and CDR2: SGDLS, YYNGEE. The CDR3 extends over 13 amino acids. CDR3 amino acids: CASSAGQGGPLHF. CDR3 DNA sequence: TGTGCCAGCAGCGCGGGACAGGGTGGACCCCTCCACTTT.

V and J are TRBV30 and TRBJ2-1, with 8 nucleotides matching TRBD1. Germline CDR1 and CDR2: GTSNPN and SVGIG (reference sequence). The CDR3 has 15 residues. V was pared by 0 bases and J by 8 bases, with 9 bases of the junction left unmatched. The CDR3 region has the DNA TGTGCCTGGAGTGTTGGACAGGGAGGCGGTGATGAGCAGTTCTTC. Translation: CAWSVGQGGGDEQFF.

V is TRBV9 and J is TRBJ1-4; unclear D gene. Trimming removed 0 bases at V and 4 bases at J, with 10 bases between. The CDR3 extends over 15 amino acids. Germline V gene data show CDR1 as SGDLS and CDR2 as YYNGEE. The CDR3 DNA sequence: TGTGCCAGCAGCGTAGAACCGCGAGATAATGAAAAACTGTTTTTT. Protein product: CASSVEPRDNEKLFF. The full variable domain, in which reference TRBV9 and TRBJ1-4 provide the parts outside the CDR3, is DSGVTQTPKHLITATGQRVTLRCSPRSGDLSVYWYQQSLDQGLQFLIQYYNGEERAKGNILERFSAQQFPDLHSELNLSSLELGDSALYFCASSVEPRDNEKLFFGSGTQLSVL.

The chain joins TRBV28 to TRBJ2-7; possible D gene TRBD2, 5 bases. The germline gives CDR1 MDHEN, CDR2 SYDVKM. V lost 6 bases and J lost 5, with 11 bases in between. The CDR3 covers 12 residues. The CDR3 here is CASRVRRDEQYF. As DNA, the CDR3 is TGTGCCAGCAGGGTCCGGCGGGACGAGCAGTACTTC.

The chain employs TRBV13 and TRBJ2-1, with 8 bases aligning to TRBD2. Germline V gene sequence: CDR1 PRHDT, CDR2 FYEKMQ (reference sequence). This CDR3 spans 15 amino acids. With V trimmed by 0 bases and J by 4 bases, 2 bases remained unmatched. The CDR3 sequence: CASSLGLAAYNEQFF. Here the CDR3 DNA reads TGTGCCAGCAGCTTAGGACTAGCGGCATACAATGAGCAGTTCTTC.

The chain combines TRBV19 with TRBJ1-5, with D maybe TRBD1 (6 bases). Germline-derived CDR1 and CDR2 are LNHDA and SQIVND (reference sequence). V dropped 3 bases and J dropped 1 base, with 13 bases sitting between them. CDR3 length equals 16 residues. This CDR3 reads CASSMLGQGSNQPQHF. The CDR3 DNA reads as TGTGCCAGTAGTATGTTAGGGCAGGGGAGCAATCAGCCCCAGCATTTT.